One sample yielded the 8 T cell receptor beta chains listed below, sequenced in a study (dated by TCRdb to between 2014 and 2017). Libraries were made using 5' RACE. Reads for this sample came from an Illumina MiSeq. In TCRdb, the public reads were trimmed at Q25 with fastp and aligned with MiXCR, with productive beta chains retained. Every distinct CDR3 protein forms one entry, paired with its most common genes and DNA. The sample records approximately 60,000 distinct CDR3 sequences, about 28% of which are singletons. The ten largest clonotypes hold less than 3.5% of the sample. The sample was tumor-infiltrating memory CD4+ T cells sorted from the breast tumor. The cell subset or site tag for this specimen amounts to: memory CD4+ T cells, CD4+CD45RO+CD25-. The receptors come from a female donor with breast cancer.

With respect to this clonotype: Without the conserved terminal phenylalanine or tryptophan, this CDR3 likely stems from a read error. The chain uses TRBV2 and TRBJ1-1, with D unresolved. Germline CDR1 reads SNHLY; CDR2 reads FYNNEI. V dropped 7 bases and J dropped 0 bases, with 9 bases sitting between them. This CDR3 is 13 amino acids long. The CDR3 sequence: CASKTQLNTEAFV. CDR3 DNA sequence: TGTGCCAGCAAGACTCAGTTGAACACTGAAGCTTTCGTT.

This chain connects TRBV5-6 to TRBJ2-5; TRBD2 is a possible D gene (6 bases). The CDR3 length is 16 residues. Per germline, CDR1 SGHDT and CDR2 YYEEEE. V shed 5 bases and J shed 4 bases, with 21 bases lying between them. CDR3 protein: CASSTDPGVSRETQYF. The CDR3 nucleotides read TGTGCCAGCAGTACCGACCCGGGAGTCAGCCGAGAGACCCAGTACTTC. Full variable domain (outside the CDR3, taken from reference TRBV5-6 and TRBJ2-5): DAGVTQSPTHLIKTRGQQVTLRCSPKSGHDTVSWYQQALGQGPQFIFQYYEEEERQRGNFPDRFSGHQFPNYSSELNVNALLLGDSALYLCASSTDPGVSRETQYFGPGTRLLVL.

CDR3 residues: CASSLQGPPGNTIYF. As DNA, the CDR3 is TGTGCCAGCAGTCTTCAGGGGCCCCCTGGAAACACCATATATTTT. The chain employs TRBV12-3 or TRBV12-4 and TRBJ1-3; TRBD1 might be the D (6 bases). The CDR3 spans 15 residues. V shed 5 bases and J shed 2 bases, with 13 bases lying between them.

This chain links TRBV5-6 with TRBJ1-6, with a possible D match to TRBD1 (5 bases). Germline CDR1 reads SGHDT; CDR2 reads YYEEEE. The V gene lost 2 bases and the J gene lost 8 bases, with 8 bases spanning the gap. The CDR3 consists of 13 residues. CDR3 DNA sequence: TGTGCCAGCAGCTTCAGGGAAGATTCACCCCTCCACTTT. This gives the protein CASSFREDSPLHF.

The chain is built from TRBV10-3 and TRBJ2-7, with D unresolved. The CDR3 spans 13 residues. Germline V lookup: CDR1 ENHRY, CDR2 SYGVKD. Trimming took off 2 bases at V and 3 bases at J, with 8 bases between the two ends. The CDR3 DNA is TGTGCCATCAGTGAGCTGGAGAACTACGAGCAGTACTTC. Its translation: CAISELENYEQYF.

Notes on this clonotype: One end of the junction fails to match germline, which may point to a read error. The rearrangement joins TRBV7-7 to TRBJ1-1; D uncertain. Germline V lookup: CDR1 SSHAT, CDR2 FNYEAQ (reference sequence). The CDR3 contains 13 residues. CDR3 protein: CASSLQEGTEAFF. The CDR3 nucleotides read TGTGCTAGCAGTCTGCAGGAGGGCACTGAAGCTTTCTTT.

The chain combines TRBV3-1 with TRBJ2-7, with D possibly being TRBD2 (6 bases). The germline CDR1 and CDR2 sequences are LGHDT and YNNKEL (reference sequence). The CDR3 totals 14 residues. Trimming pared 4 bases from V and 0 bases from J, leaving 10 bases between. The CDR3 nucleotides are TGTGCCAGCAGCCGCGCGGGGAGCTCCTACGAGCAGTACTTC. This sequence encodes CASSRAGSSYEQYF.

This clonotype was seen at least ten times. This chain joins TRBV7-9 and TRBJ1-3; D uncertain. This CDR3 is built from 15 residues. The germline V gene encodes CDR1 SEHNR and CDR2 FQNEAQ (reference sequence). Trimming left V 0 bases short and J 2 bases short, with 8 bases between. In DNA form, the CDR3 reads TGTGCCAGCAGCTTAGCCGCAAGACCTGGAAACACCATATATTTT. It specifies CASSLAARPGNTIYF.